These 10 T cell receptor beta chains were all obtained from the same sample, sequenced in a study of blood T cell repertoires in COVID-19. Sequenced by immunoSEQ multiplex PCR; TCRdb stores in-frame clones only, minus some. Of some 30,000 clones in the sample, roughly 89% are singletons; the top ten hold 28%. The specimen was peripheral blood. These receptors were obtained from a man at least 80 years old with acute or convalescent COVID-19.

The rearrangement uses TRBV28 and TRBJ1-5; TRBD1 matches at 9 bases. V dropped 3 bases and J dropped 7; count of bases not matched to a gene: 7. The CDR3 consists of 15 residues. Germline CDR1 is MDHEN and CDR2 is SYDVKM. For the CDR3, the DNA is TGTGCCAGCAGTTTGGGACAGGGCGGGTGGCAGCCCCAGCATTTT. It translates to CASSLGQGGWQPQHF.

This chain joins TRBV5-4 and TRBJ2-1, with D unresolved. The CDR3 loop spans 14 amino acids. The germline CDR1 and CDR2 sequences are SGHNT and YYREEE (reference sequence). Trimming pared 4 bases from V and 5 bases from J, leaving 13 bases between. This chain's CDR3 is CASSPIQSDNEQFF. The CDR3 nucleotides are TGTGCCAGCAGCCCTATACAGTCCGACAATGAGCAGTTCTTC.

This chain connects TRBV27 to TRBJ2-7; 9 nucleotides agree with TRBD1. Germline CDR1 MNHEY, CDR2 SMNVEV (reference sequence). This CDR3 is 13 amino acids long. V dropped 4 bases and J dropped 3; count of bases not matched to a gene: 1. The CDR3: CASSSGQGYEQYF. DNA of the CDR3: TGTGCCAGCAGTTCGGGACAGGGCTACGAGCAGTACTTC.

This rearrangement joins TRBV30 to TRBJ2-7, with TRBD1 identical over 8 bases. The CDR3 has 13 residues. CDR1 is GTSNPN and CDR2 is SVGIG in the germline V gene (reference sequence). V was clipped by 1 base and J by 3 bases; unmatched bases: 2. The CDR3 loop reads CAWSADRGYEQYF. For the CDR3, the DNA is TGTGCCTGGAGTGCCGACAGGGGCTACGAGCAGTACTTC.

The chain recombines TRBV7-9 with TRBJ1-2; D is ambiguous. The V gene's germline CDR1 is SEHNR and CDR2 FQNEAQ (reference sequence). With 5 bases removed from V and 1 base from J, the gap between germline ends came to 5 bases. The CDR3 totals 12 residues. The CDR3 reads CASSLFNYGYTF. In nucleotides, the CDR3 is TGTGCCAGCAGCCTCTTTAACTATGGCTACACCTTC.

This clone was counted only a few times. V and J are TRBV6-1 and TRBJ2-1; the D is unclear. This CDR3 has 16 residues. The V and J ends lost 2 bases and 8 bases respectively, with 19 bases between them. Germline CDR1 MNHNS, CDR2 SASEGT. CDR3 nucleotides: TGTGCCAGCAGTGAAAGGCCGACCTACAGAGACGATGAGCAGTTCTTC. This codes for CASSERPTYRDDEQFF.

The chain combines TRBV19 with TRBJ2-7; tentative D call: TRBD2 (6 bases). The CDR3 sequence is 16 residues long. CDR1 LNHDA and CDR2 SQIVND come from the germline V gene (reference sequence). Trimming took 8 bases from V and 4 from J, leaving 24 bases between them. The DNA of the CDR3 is TGTGCCAGTTCCTCGATCTGGGGACTTCATACTTACGAGCAGTACTTC. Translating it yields CASSSIWGLHTYEQYF.

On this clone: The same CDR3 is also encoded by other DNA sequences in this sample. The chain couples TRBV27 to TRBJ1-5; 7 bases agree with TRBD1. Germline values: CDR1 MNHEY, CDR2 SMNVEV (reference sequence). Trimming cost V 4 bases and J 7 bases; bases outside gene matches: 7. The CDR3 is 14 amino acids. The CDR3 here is CASSSRQGGQPQHF. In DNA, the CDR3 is TGTGCCAGCAGTTCGAGACAGGGCGGACAGCCCCAGCATTTT.

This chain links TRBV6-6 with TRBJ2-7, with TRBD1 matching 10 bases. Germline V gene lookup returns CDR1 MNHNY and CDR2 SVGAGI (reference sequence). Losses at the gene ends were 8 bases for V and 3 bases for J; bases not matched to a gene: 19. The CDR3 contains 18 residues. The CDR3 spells CASRRSGQGSNPFYEQYF. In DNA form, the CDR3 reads TGTGCCAGCCGTCGTTCGGGACAGGGGTCAAATCCCTTCTACGAGCAGTACTTC.

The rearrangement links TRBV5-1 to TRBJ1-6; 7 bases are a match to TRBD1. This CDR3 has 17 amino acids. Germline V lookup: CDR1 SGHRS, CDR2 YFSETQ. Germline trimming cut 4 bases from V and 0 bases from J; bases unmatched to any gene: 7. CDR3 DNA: TGCGCCAGCAGCCAAACAGGGGAAAGCTCCTATAATTCACCCCTCCACTTT. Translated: CASSQTGESSYNSPLHF.